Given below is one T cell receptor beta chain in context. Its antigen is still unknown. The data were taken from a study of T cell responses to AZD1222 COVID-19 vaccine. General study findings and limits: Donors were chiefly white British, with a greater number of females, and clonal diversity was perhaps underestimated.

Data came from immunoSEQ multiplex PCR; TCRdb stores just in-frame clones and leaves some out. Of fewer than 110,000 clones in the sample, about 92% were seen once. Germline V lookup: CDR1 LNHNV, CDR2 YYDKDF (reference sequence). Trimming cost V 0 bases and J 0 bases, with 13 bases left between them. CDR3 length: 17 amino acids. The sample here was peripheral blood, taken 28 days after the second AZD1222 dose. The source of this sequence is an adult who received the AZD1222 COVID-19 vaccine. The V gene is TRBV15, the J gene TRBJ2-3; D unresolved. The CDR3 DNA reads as TGTGCCACCAGCAGAGAGTTAGTAACCAGGAGCACAGATACGCAGTATTTT. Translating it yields CATSRELVTRSTDTQYF.